Below, one T cell receptor beta chain is given with its context. As yet, its antigen is unknown. The data were taken from a study of siplizumab effects on memory and regulatory T cells. Study-level findings and limits: Memory T cells appeared less diverse than naive cells, which seemed to contribute substantially to alloresponse. Naive or memory phenotype assignment was not possible for roughly 80-97% of proliferating CD4+ or CD8+ clones. Unstimulated subsets accounted for the mapping of only a minor share of the clones that were alloreactive.

V shed 4 bases and J shed 3 bases, with 9 bases lying between them. The germline V gene has CDR1 MNHNS and CDR2 SASEGT. The CDR3 is 13 residues long. Measured with immunoSEQ multiplex PCR; TCRdb has only the in-frame clones, and not every one. The table has tens of thousands of clones, about 93% seen once. The chain is built from TRBV6-1 and TRBJ1-2, with D possibly TRBD1 on 6 matching bases. Sequenced input: non-Treg CD4+ T cells sorted from blood. The sequence derives from a human donor in good health. CDR3 amino acids: CASSVQGHYGYTF. The CDR3 coding sequence is TGTGCCAGCAGTGTACAGGGTCACTATGGCTACACCTTC.